Each of the 4 T cell receptor beta chains below was sequenced from the same sample in a study of blood T cell repertoires in COVID-19. Using immunoSEQ multiplex PCR, the repertoire was profiled, and TCRdb retains in-frame clones only, with some absent. The sample has 400,000 or so clones; approximately 91% are singletons. What was sequenced was peripheral blood. These TCRs come from a woman in her 40s with COVID-19, enrolled during active disease.

The V and J genes are TRBV18 and TRBJ1-1; 8 positions match TRBD1. CDR1 is KGHSH, CDR2 LQKENI, per germline. The J segment lost 5 bases and the V segment lost 3 bases, leaving 5 bases of the junction unmatched. CDR3 length equals 14 residues. The CDR3 here is CASSPQGAPTEAFF. The CDR3 DNA reads as TGTGCCAGCTCACCCCAGGGGGCGCCGACTGAAGCTTTCTTT.

V and J are TRBV3-1 (or the pseudogene TRBV3-2) and TRBJ2-1, with TRBD2 identical over 12 bases. Germline assignment: CDR1 LGHDT and CDR2 YNNKEL (reference sequence). V dropped 1 base and J dropped 2; count of bases not matched to a gene: 12. This CDR3 has 20 amino acids. CDR3 DNA: TGTGCCAGCAGCCAAGTTTCTTCCATGCTAGCGGGAGGGCCCTACAATGAGCAGTTCTTC. This encodes CASSQVSSMLAGGPYNEQFF.

The J gene is TRBJ1-2, the V gene TRBV18; 7 bases agree with TRBD1. The CDR3 sequence is 15 residues long. CDR1 KGHSH and CDR2 LQKENI come from the germline V gene. V was clipped by 2 bases and J by 3 bases; unmatched bases: 6. The DNA for the CDR3 is TGTGCCAGCTCACCAGCCATCGACAGGGACTATGGCTACACCTTC. Translating gives CASSPAIDRDYGYTF.

V gene TRBV4-3 combines with J gene TRBJ1-5, with TRBD1 matching 7 bases. V was clipped by 3 bases and J by 4 bases; unmatched bases: 3. The CDR3 loop spans 14 amino acids. The germline V gene has CDR1 LGHNA and CDR2 YSLEER. The CDR3 region is CASSQQQGNQPQHF. The CDR3 bases are TGCGCCAGCAGCCAGCAACAGGGGAATCAGCCCCAGCATTTT.